This T cell receptor (beta chain) was obtained from a study of radiation and T cells in renal cell carcinoma. Regarding time point: blood 4 weeks post-SBRT, at nephrectomy. Documented treatment: 15 Gy SBRT to primary tumor, nephrectomy 4 weeks later. After SBRT, blood was collected at 2 and 4 weeks, plus baseline. The assay was immunoSEQ multiplex PCR, and TCRdb's table has in-frame clones only and misses some. This sample has around 180,000 clones, with about 88% found just once. A word on this clone: Antigen unknown.

Whole-study findings and limits: Baseline intratumoral clonotype presence is unknown without pretreatment biopsies. Top tumor clonotypes rose in blood 2 weeks post-radiation, then contracted.

This CDR3 contains 18 residues. The V end lost 2 bases, the J end lost 1 base, and 19 bases lay between the germline ends. The germline V gene encodes CDR1 SGDLS and CDR2 YYNGEE. The rearrangement links TRBV9 to TRBJ1-3; TRBD1 is a possible D gene (5 bases). The clonotype was recovered from a woman between 45 and 60 years old with renal cell carcinoma. The sample consisted of blood, taken from a patient whose treatment included radiotherapy and nephrectomy. In DNA, the CDR3 is TGTGCCAGCAGCGTTACGATCGGAACAGGTCTATCTGGAAACACCATATATTTT. Protein: CASSVTIGTGLSGNTIYF.